One and the same sample provided the 13 T cell receptor beta chains below, sequenced in a study of Graves' ophthalmopathy and Graves' hyperthyroidism. RNA transcripts served as template for amplifying TCR beta CDR3 sequences. Second-round multiplex PCR came after a first-round RT-PCR that employed HTBI primers. One entry per CDR3 protein results from TCRdb running MiXCR on the multiplex PCR reads. The profile shows fewer than 600,000 distinct CDR3 sequences, 13% to 15% of them singletons. Material for sequencing was blood. The receptors were sampled from a woman in her 30s with Graves' ophthalmopathy.

There are many counts of this clonotype. J is TRBJ1-2 and V is TRBV28; 9 bases agree with TRBD1. V was pared by 5 bases and J by 5 bases, with 15 bases of the junction left unmatched. Per germline, CDR1 MDHEN and CDR2 SYDVKM. This CDR3 is built from 17 residues. CDR3 coding DNA: TGTGCCAGCAGTCCACCGGGACAGGGTTATTTGAATTATGGCTACACCTTC. It translates to CASSPPGQGYLNYGYTF.

This clonotype turned up a few times. CDR3 DNA: TGCGCCAGCAGCATCGGGACCATGGCCGGCACCGGGGAGCTGTTTTTT. Translating gives CASSIGTMAGTGELFF. J is TRBJ2-2 and V is TRBV5-1, with D perhaps matching TRBD1 or TRBD2 (5 bases each). V gave up 4 bases and J gave up 4 bases, with 17 bases separating them. This CDR3 has 16 amino acids. Germline loops: CDR1 SGHRS, CDR2 YFSETQ.

This clonotype was counted at least ten times. The J gene is TRBJ2-5, the V gene TRBV18; no clear D. The ends were cut back, 3 bases at V and 5 bases at J, with 10 bases in the middle. Per germline, CDR1 KGHSH and CDR2 LQKENI. There are 13 residues in the CDR3. CDR3 in DNA: TGTGCCAGCTCACCTAGGAAGATGGAGACCCAGTACTTC. Translated: CASSPRKMETQYF.

This clonotype was seen a handful of times. The chain links TRBV7-2 to TRBJ2-4; 12 bases map to TRBD2. The CDR3 covers 16 residues. Germline CDR1 and CDR2: SGHTA and FQGNSA. V lost 1 base to trimming and J lost 6 bases; unmatched junction nucleotides: 4. This CDR3 is CASSLGLAGGGNIQYF. Here the CDR3 DNA reads TGTGCCAGCAGCTTAGGCCTAGCGGGAGGGGGAAACATTCAGTACTTC.

In its sample, this clonotype was seen many times. This chain joins TRBV7-8 and TRBJ1-2, with TRBD1 matching 7 bases. Germline V gene sequence: CDR1 SGHVS, CDR2 FQNEAQ. With 5 bases clipped from V and 4 bases from J, the junction kept 7 bases outside the gene matches. The CDR3 extends over 14 amino acids. CDR3 region: CASSITGVPYGYTF. The CDR3 DNA reads as TGTGCCAGCAGCATTACAGGGGTCCCCTATGGCTACACCTTC.

This clonotype was counted only a few times. V and J are TRBV28 and TRBJ2-5, with D tentatively TRBD2 (6 bases). Trimming took 7 bases from V and 1 from J, leaving 16 bases between them. This CDR3 contains 15 residues. Per the germline V gene, CDR1 is MDHEN and CDR2 is SYDVKM. CDR3 sequence reads: CASTPGGLLQETQYF. DNA for the CDR3: TGTGCCAGCACCCCAGGAGGGCTCCTCCAAGAGACCCAGTACTTC.

This clonotype was seen many times. The V call is TRBV12-3 or TRBV12-4, the J call TRBJ1-6; D not certain. V dropped 5 bases and J dropped 9 bases, with 14 bases sitting between them. The CDR3 has 14 residues. CDR3 protein: CASSPGLRSSPLHF. The CDR3 DNA follows: TGTGCCAGCAGTCCGGGCCTGAGGAGTTCACCCCTCCACTTT.

The table lists this clonotype with many counts. This rearrangement joins TRBV10-3 to TRBJ2-2, with D unresolved. This CDR3 is 14 amino acids long. Germline CDR1 ENHRY, CDR2 SYGVKD. V lost 3 bases, J lost 2 bases, and 7 bases lay in between. In DNA form, the CDR3 reads TGTGCCATCAGTGATACCAGAAACACCGGGGAGCTGTTTTTT. Its translation is CAISDTRNTGELFF.

This clonotype has a count of ten or more. The rearrangement uses TRBV11-1 and TRBJ1-1; D is unclear. The CDR3 totals 14 residues. Germline CDR1 reads SGHAT; CDR2 reads FQDESV (reference sequence). V lost 7 bases, J lost 1 base, and 13 bases lay in between. CDR3 coding DNA: TGTGCCAGCACCCCAGGTTTGACGAACACTGAAGCTTTCTTT. Translation gives CASTPGLTNTEAFF.

There are many counts of this clonotype. The CDR3 DNA reads TGTGCCAGTAGTGAAATGGGGCTAGTTTCCGACGAGCAGTACTTC. Translating it yields CASSEMGLVSDEQYF. The genes are TRBV19 and TRBJ2-7, with a weak D call TRBD1 (5 bases). The V gene's germline CDR1 is LNHDA and CDR2 SQIVND (reference sequence). CDR3 size: 15 residues. Trimming pared 5 bases from V and 5 bases from J, leaving 19 bases between.

This clonotype was observed a handful of times. The CDR3 loop is CASSSGSAGEQYF. The CDR3 nucleotides read TGTGCCAGCAGCTCAGGGTCTGCGGGGGAGCAGTACTTC. This chain links TRBV11-2 with TRBJ2-7; D may be TRBD2 (6 bases). With 4 bases removed from V and 7 bases from J, the gap between germline ends came to 14 bases. The CDR3 consists of 13 residues. Germline values: CDR1 SGHAT, CDR2 FQNNGV.

The table lists this clonotype with a few counts. The chain employs TRBV5-1 and TRBJ1-2, with D perhaps matching TRBD1 (6 bases). Germline loops: CDR1 SGHRS, CDR2 YFSETQ. V lost 2 bases and J 4 bases, leaving 15 bases between the germline ends. The CDR3 contains 15 residues. The CDR3 coding sequence is TGCGCCAGCAGCTTCGGGGACAATAAGGCCTATGGCTACACCTTC. Translating it yields CASSFGDNKAYGYTF.

The chain employs TRBV7-2 and TRBJ1-1; possible D gene TRBD1, 5 bases. V lost 3 bases and J 1 base, leaving 12 bases between the germline ends. The CDR3 has 15 amino acids. From germline, CDR1 is SGHTA and CDR2 FQGNSA. CDR3 bases: TGTGCCAGCAGCTTCTCAGGGCGTTGGAACACTGAAGCTTTCTTT. It translates to CASSFSGRWNTEAFF. Based on the CDR3 plus reference TRBV7-2 and TRBJ1-1, the full variable domain is GAGVSQSPSNKVTEKGKDVELRCDPISGHTALYWYRQSLGQGLEFLIYFQGNSAPDKSGLPSDRFSAERTGGSVSTLTIQRTQQEDSAVYLCASSFSGRWNTEAFFGQGTRLTVV.